Detailed here is one TCR beta chain. Measured with immunoSEQ multiplex PCR; TCRdb has only the in-frame clones, and not every one. The sample consists of 400,000 or so clones, around 87% of them appearing once. The data belong to a study of blood T cell repertoires in COVID-19. Study summary: Italy, Spain and the United States were the sources of the convalescent and acute COVID-19 samples. T cells, B-cell-depleted T cells, or PBMCs provided the cDNA or gDNA that served as material.

This CDR3 is built from 13 residues. Germline CDR1 is MNHNY and CDR2 is SVGAGI (reference sequence). The ends were cut back, 2 bases at V and 5 bases at J, with 7 bases in the middle. The sequence derives from a man aged 30-40 years who had recovered from COVID-19. The chain employs TRBV6-6 and TRBJ1-5, with D hard to call. Sequenced sample: PBMCs or T cells enriched from blood (not recorded which). The CDR3 DNA follows: TGTGCCAGCAGTTACACAGAGTATCAGCCCCAGCATTTT. It is translated as CASSYTEYQPQHF.